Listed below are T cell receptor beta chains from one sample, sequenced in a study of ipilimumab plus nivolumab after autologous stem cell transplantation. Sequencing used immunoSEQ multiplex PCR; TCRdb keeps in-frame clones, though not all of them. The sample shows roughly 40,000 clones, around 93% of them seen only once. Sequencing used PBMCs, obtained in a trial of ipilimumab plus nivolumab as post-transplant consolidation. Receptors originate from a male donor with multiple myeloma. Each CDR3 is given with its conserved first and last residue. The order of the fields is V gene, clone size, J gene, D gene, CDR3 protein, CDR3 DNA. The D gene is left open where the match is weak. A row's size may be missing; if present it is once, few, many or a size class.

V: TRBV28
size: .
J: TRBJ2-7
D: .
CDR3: CASLSGTSEQYF
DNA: TGTGCCTCCTTATCCGGGACCTCCGAGCAGTACTTC

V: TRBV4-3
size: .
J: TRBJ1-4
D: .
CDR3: CASSQVTRWEAGDEKLFF
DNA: TGCGCCAGCAGCCAAGTCACCCGCTGGGAGGCCGGGGATGAAAAACTGTTTTTT

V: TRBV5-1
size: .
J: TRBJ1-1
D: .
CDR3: CASSLGGGNTEAFF
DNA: TGCGCCAGCAGCTTGGGGGGTGGGAACACTGAAGCTTTCTTT

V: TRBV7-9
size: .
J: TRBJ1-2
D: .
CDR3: CASSPGGATIYGYTF
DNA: TGTGCCAGCAGCCCGGGGGGGGCGACAATTTATGGCTACACCTTC

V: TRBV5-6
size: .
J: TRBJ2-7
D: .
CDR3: CASSFGLSEQYF
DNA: TGTGCCAGCAGCTTCGGACTAAGCGAGCAGTACTTC

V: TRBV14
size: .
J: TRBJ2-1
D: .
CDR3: CASMFRNEQFF
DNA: TGTGCCAGCATGTTCAGGAATGAGCAGTTCTTC

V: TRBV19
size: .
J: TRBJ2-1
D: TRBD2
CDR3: CASSMYGRAINEQFF
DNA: TGTGCCAGTAGTATGTACGGGAGGGCCATCAATGAGCAGTTCTTC

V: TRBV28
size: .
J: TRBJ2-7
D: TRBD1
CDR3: CASSIGQEIYEQYF
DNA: TGTGCCAGCAGTATAGGACAGGAGATCTACGAGCAGTACTTC

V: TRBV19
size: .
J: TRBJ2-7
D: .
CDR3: CASSIASGGLYEQYF
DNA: TGTGCCAGTAGTATAGCGTCCGGGGGGCTCTACGAGCAGTACTTC

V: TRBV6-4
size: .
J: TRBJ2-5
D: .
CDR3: CASSRGRQETQYF
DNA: TGTGCCAGCAGTAGAGGGCGTCAAGAGACCCAGTACTTC

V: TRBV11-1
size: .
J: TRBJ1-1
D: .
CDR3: CASTKTSGTQSEAFF
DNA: TGTGCCAGCACCAAAACTTCCGGGACTCAGAGTGAAGCTTTCTTT

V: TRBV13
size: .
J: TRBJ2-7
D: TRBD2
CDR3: CASSLSAGGPHIEQYF
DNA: TGTGCCAGCAGCTTAAGCGCGGGAGGGCCTCACATCGAGCAGTACTTC

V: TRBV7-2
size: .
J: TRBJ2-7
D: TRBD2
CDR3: CASSSSPSGPYEQYF
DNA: TGTGCCAGCAGTTCCTCTCCTAGCGGGCCGTACGAGCAGTACTTC

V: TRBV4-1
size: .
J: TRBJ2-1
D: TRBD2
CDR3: CASSPQSGRALYNEQFF
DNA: TGCGCCAGCAGCCCACAGAGCGGGAGGGCCCTGTACAATGAGCAGTTCTTC

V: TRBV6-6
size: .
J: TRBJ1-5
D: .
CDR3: CASRIGTASNQPQHF
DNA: TGTGCCAGCAGAATCGGGACGGCTAGCAATCAGCCCCAGCATTTT

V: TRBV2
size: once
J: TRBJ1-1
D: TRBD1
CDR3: CASREIRGGTEAFF
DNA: TGTGCCAGCAGAGAAATCAGGGGGGGCACTGAAGCTTTCTTT

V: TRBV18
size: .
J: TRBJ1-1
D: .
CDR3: CASSPRWGNTEAFF
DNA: TGTGCCAGCTCACCACGGTGGGGGAACACTGAAGCTTTCTTT

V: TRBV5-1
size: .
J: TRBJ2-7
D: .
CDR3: CASSLVPGRNYEQYF
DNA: TGCGCCAGCAGCTTGGTGCCGGGAAGGAACTACGAGCAGTACTTC

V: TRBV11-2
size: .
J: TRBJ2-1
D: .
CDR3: CASSLDHNEQFF
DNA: TGTGCCAGCAGCTTAGACCACAATGAGCAGTTCTTC

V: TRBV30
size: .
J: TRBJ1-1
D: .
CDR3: CAWSVQRGNMNTEAFF
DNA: TGTGCCTGGAGTGTACAAAGGGGAAACATGAACACTGAAGCTTTCTTT

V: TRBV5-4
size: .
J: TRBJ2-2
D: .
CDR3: CASSVPTGELFF
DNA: TGTGCCAGCAGTGTACCTACCGGGGAGCTGTTTTTT

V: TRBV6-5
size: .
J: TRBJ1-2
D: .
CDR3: CASSEARGTGYTF
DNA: TGTGCCAGCAGTGAAGCAAGGGGCACTGGCTACACCTTC

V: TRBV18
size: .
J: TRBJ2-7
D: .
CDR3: CASSPPGVFEQYF
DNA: TGTGCCAGCTCACCACCCGGGGTGTTCGAGCAGTACTTC

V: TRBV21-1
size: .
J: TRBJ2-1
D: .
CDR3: CASSKEGRGRNEQFF
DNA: TGTGCCAGCAGCAAAGAGGGCAGGGGGCGGAATGAGCAGTTCTTC

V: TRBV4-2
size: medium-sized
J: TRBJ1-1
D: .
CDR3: CASSRVDSGAFF
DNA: TGTGCCAGCAGCCGGGTGGATTCTGGAGCTTTCTTT

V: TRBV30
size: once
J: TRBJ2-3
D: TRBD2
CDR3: CAWEAGPTDTQYF
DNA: TGTGCCTGGGAAGCGGGGCCCACAGATACGCAGTATTTT

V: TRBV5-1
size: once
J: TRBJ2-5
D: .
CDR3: CASSRSELETQYF
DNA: TGCGCCAGCAGTCGGTCGGAGCTAGAGACCCAGTACTTC

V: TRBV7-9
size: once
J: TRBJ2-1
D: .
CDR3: CAATSPDYNEQFF
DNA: TGTGCCGCCACCTCCCCGGACTACAATGAGCAGTTCTTC

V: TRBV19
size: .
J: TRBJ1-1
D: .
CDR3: CASSMTAMVTEAFF
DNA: TGTGCCAGTAGTATGACGGCGATGGTGACTGAAGCTTTCTTT

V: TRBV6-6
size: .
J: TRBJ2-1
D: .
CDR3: CASSIGQYNEQFF
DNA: TGTGCCAGCAGCATTGGACAGTACAATGAGCAGTTCTTC

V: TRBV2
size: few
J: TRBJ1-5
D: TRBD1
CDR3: CASSVTGGQPQHF
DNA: TGTGCCAGCAGTGTTACAGGGGGACAGCCCCAGCATTTT

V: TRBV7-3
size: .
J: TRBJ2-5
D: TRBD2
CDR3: CASSAGTSGTYQETQYF
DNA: TGTGCCAGCAGCGCCGGGACTAGCGGGACGTACCAAGAGACCCAGTACTTC

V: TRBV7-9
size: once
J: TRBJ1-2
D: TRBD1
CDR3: CASRPTGSNGTYYGYTF
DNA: TGTGCCAGCAGACCGACAGGGTCGAATGGAACTTACTATGGCTACACCTTC

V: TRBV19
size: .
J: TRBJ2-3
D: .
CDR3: CASSMVGTDTQYF
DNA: TGTGCCAGTAGTATGGTGGGCACAGATACGCAGTATTTT

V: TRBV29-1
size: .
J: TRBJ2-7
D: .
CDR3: CSVGVDYEQYF
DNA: TGCAGCGTGGGGGTAGACTACGAGCAGTACTTC

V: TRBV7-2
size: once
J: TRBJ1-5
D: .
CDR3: CASSLVVGNSNQPQHF
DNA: TGTGCCAGCAGCTTAGTTGTTGGAAATAGCAATCAGCCCCAGCATTTT

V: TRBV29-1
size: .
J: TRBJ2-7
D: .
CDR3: CSVGVSTYEQYF
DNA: TGCAGCGTTGGTGTCAGCACCTACGAGCAGTACTTC

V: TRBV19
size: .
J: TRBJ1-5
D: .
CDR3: CASTDTGPLNQPQHF
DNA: TGTGCCAGCACTGACACAGGGCCTTTGAATCAGCCCCAGCATTTT

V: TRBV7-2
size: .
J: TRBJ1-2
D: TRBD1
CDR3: CASSLETGNSNYGYTF
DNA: TGTGCCAGCAGCTTAGAGACAGGGAACTCTAACTATGGCTACACCTTC

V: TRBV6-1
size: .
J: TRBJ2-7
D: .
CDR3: CASSSGGSTYEQYF
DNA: TGTGCCAGCAGTTCCGGAGGGTCAACCTACGAGCAGTACTTC

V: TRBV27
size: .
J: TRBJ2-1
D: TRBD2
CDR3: CASSLPGRNEQFF
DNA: TGTGCCAGCAGTTTGCCCGGGAGGAATGAGCAGTTCTTC

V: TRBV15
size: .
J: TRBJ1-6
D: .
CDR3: CATSRTDFGSPLHF
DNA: TGTGCCACCAGCAGAACAGACTTCGGGTCACCCCTCCACTTT

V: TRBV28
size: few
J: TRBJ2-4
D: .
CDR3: CASSPMDKNIQYF
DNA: TGTGCCAGCTCACCTATGGACAAAAACATTCAGTACTTC

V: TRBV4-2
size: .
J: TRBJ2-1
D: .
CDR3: CASSVTRRSSYNEQFF
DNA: TGTGCCAGCAGCGTTACCCGGAGAAGCTCCTACAATGAGCAGTTCTTC

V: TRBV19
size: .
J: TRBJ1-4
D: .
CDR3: CASSESNGEKLFF
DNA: TGTGCCAGTAGTGAGAGTAATGGTGAAAAACTGTTTTTT

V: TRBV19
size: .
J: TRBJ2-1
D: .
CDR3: CASSRTTPSYNEQFF
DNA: TGTGCCAGTAGTCGAACTACACCTTCCTACAATGAGCAGTTCTTC

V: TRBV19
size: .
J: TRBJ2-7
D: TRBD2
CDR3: CASRERERYEQYF
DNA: TGTGCCAGTAGAGAGCGGGAGAGGTACGAGCAGTACTTC

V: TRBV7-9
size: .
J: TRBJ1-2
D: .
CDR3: CASSLTYRDGYTF
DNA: TGTGCCAGCAGCTTAACATACAGGGACGGCTACACCTTC

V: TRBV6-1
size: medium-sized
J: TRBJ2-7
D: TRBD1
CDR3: CASSEGQGSAYEQYF
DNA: TGTGCCAGCAGTGAAGGACAGGGCAGTGCCTACGAGCAGTACTTC